What follows is one TCR beta chain and its context. Its antigen is undetermined. This entry comes from a study of cytomegalovirus exposure and HLA in healthy donors. Regarding the study as a whole: The dataset shows that most TCR sequences were rare, while some public TCRs occurred in many donors. The authors confirmed in vitro that a few CMV-associated chains were specific for CMV antigens. Overall, around 160 TCR beta chains were annotated as cytomegalovirus-associated.

Trimming removed 7 bases from V and 2 bases from J, with 10 bases in between. The CDR3 covers 13 residues. Germline loops: CDR1 MNHNS, CDR2 SASEGT. Here immunoSEQ multiplex PCR was the method, and the copy in TCRdb shows in-frame clones only, minus some. This repertoire shows 200,000 to 250,000 clones, about 93% found once; its top ten account for more than 0.85%. The J gene is TRBJ2-3, the V gene TRBV6-1, with D possibly matching TRBD2 (5 bases). The sequenced material came from PBMCs. The receptor comes from a woman younger than 30 in good health and CMV-seronegative. The CDR3 sequence is CASTPAATDTQYF. Here the CDR3 DNA reads TGTGCCAGCACGCCAGCGGCCACAGATACGCAGTATTTT.